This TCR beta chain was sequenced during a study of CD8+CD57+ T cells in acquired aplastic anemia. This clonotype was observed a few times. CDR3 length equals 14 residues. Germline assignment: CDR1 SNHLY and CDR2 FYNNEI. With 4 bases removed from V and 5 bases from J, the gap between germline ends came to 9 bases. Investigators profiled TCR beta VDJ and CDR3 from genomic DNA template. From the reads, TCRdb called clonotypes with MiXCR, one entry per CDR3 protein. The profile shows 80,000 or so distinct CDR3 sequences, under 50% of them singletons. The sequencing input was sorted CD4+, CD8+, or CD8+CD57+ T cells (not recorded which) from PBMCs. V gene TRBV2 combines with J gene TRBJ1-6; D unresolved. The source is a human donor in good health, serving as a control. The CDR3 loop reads CASSAGRDNSPLHF. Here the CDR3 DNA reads TGTGCCAGCAGTGCCGGACGGGATAATTCACCCCTCCACTTT.